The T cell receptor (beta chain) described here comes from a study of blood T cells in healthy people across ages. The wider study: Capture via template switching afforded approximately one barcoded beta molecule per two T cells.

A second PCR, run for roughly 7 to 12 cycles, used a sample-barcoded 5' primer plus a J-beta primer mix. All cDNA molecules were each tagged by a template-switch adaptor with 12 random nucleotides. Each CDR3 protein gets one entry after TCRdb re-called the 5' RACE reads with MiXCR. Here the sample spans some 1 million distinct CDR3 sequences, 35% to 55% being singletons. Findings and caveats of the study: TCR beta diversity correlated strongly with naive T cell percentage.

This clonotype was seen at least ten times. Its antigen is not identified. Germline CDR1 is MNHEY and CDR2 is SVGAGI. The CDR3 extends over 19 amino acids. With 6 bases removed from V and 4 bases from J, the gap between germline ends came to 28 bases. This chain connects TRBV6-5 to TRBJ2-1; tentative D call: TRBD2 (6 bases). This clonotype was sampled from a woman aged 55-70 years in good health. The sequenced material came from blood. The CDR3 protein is CASSGAGLSSMGMYNEQFF. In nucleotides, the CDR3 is TGTGCCAGCAGCGGGGCGGGACTGTCAAGTATGGGGATGTACAATGAGCAGTTCTTC.